The entry below gives a single T cell receptor beta chain sequence along with its context. Its cognate antigen is unknown. TCRdb's table, derived via immunoSEQ multiplex PCR, lists solely in-frame clones and lacks some. The sample yields around 37,000 clones, 85% seen once. This entry comes from a study of T cell clonotyping in hematopoietic cell transplantation. Looking at the study overall: Recipient samples before transplant were obtained post-cytoreduction. Notes on the study in general: After transplant, recipient diversity fell while pathologically expanded clonotypes grew through day 180. Cells were unsorted, so CD4 and CD8 contributions were not separated.

Time point indicated: recipient sample about 28 days before transplant, after cytoreduction. Germline V gene sequence: CDR1 LGHNA, CDR2 YSLEER. Losses at the gene ends were 0 bases for V and 8 bases for J; bases not matched to a gene: 16. The CDR3 totals 18 residues. The TCR originated in a man between 60 and 75 years old with acute myeloid leukemia. Some clones in this sample may be carry-over from other donors' samples. Sample: peripheral blood mononuclear cells, taken before stem cell transplant. The chain is built from TRBV4-3 and TRBJ2-1, with 7 positions matching TRBD1. This chain's CDR3 is CASSQDSIGTAFRYEQFF. CDR3 DNA: TGCGCCAGCAGCCAAGATTCAATCGGGACAGCATTCCGGTATGAGCAGTTCTTC.